This T cell receptor beta chain was recorded in a study of T cell repertoires in cytomegalovirus infection. V was pared by 2 bases and J by 0 bases, with 15 bases between. Germline V CDR1 and CDR2: SGHTA, FQGNSA. This CDR3 contains 17 residues. Via MiXCR, TCRdb re-called the reads, giving one row per CDR3 protein. The sample shows some 800,000 distinct CDR3 sequences, around 29% of them seen only once. This clonotype has a count of ten or more. The target antigen is unknown. The V gene is TRBV7-2, the J gene TRBJ2-3; D is perhaps TRBD1 (5 bases). The origin of this receptor is a human donor in good health (CMV status not recorded). Some clones in this sample may be carry-over from other donors' samples. Sequenced material: cultured CD8+ T cells from PBMCs, taken from culture after CMV antigen stimulation. This CDR3 is CASSLRWQGASTDTQYF. CDR3 sequence (DNA): TGTGCCAGCAGCTTACGGTGGCAGGGCGCGAGCACAGATACGCAGTATTTT. Variable domain in full (rest from reference TRBV7-2 and TRBJ2-3): GAGVSQSPSNKVTEKGKDVELRCDPISGHTALYWYRQSLGQGLEFLIYFQGNSAPDKSGLPSDRFSAERTGGSVSTLTIQRTQQEDSAVYLCASSLRWQGASTDTQYFGPGTRLTVL.